One T cell receptor (beta chain) is described in this entry. A much larger clone lies one base from this, so it may be a read error. Naive CD8 T cells were sorted as CD8+CD4-CCR7+CD45RA+. TCRdb re-called the PCR reads through MiXCR, storing one row per CDR3 protein. This table holds roughly 320,000 distinct CDR3 sequences, over 20% found once. The V gene lost 3 bases and the J gene lost 5 bases, with 8 bases spanning the gap. Germline V gene lookup returns CDR1 SQVTM and CDR2 ANQGSEA. The CDR3 consists of 12 residues. This entry comes from a study of molecular identifiers for immune sequencing clone quantification.

The V gene is TRBV29-1, the J gene TRBJ1-3, with a tentative D call TRBD1 (5 bases). The sequencing input was naive CD8+ T cells from blood, with Jurkat cell RNA spiked in. Sample subset: FACS-sorted CD8+CD4-CCR7+CD45RA+ naive T cells. The TCR originated in a human donor in good health. Some libraries in this study had Jurkat cell RNA spiked in. In DNA form, the CDR3 reads TGCAGCGTTGACGGGGGTCGAAACACCATATATTTT. This codes for CSVDGGRNTIYF.